One sample yielded the 12 T cell receptor beta chains listed below, sequenced in a study of cytomegalovirus exposure and HLA in healthy donors. The study ran its PCR with 60 Vbeta and 13 Jbeta primers. Repertoires were generated with immunoSEQ multiplex PCR, while TCRdb's copy carries only in-frame clones and drops some. This table has under 300,000 clones, approximately 82% appearing once. The sequenced sample consisted of PBMCs. The receptors come from an older woman in good health and CMV-seropositive.

As regards this clone: A read error may produce the germline difference seen at one junction end. The chain employs TRBV7-9 and TRBJ2-1; 7 bases line up with TRBD2. This CDR3 has 14 amino acids. Germline V CDR1 and CDR2: SEHNR, FQNEAQ (reference sequence). The CDR3 reads CSSSFSGSRNEQFF. CDR3 coding DNA: TGTTCCAGCAGCTTTAGCGGGTCTCGCAATGAGCAGTTCTTC.

In this sample, this clone turned up once. The chain uses TRBV5-5 and TRBJ2-7; 7 bases align to TRBD1. The CDR3 runs to 15 residues. Losses at the gene ends were 3 bases for V and 2 bases for J; bases not matched to a gene: 8. Germline assignment: CDR1 SGHKS and CDR2 YYEKEE (reference sequence). DNA for the CDR3: TGTGCCAGCAGCTCGCCCGGGACAGCTACCTACGAGCAGTACTTC. Translating gives CASSSPGTATYEQYF.

The chain is built from TRBV5-5 and TRBJ2-3; TRBD2 might be the D (6 bases). The length of the CDR3 is 15 residues. Between the trimmed V and J ends, which lost 4 bases and 2 bases, there was a span of 14 bases. Germline V lookup: CDR1 SGHKS, CDR2 YYEKEE (reference sequence). The CDR3 spells CASSAVGLPTDTQYF. DNA for the CDR3: TGTGCCAGCAGCGCAGTTGGACTACCCACAGATACGCAGTATTTT.

The chain links TRBV5-1 to TRBJ2-1, with D possibly TRBD1 on 6 matching bases. This CDR3 spans 12 amino acids. Germline values: CDR1 SGHRS, CDR2 YFSETQ. The V end lost 5 bases, the J end lost 6 bases, and 9 bases lay between the germline ends. The CDR3 nucleotides are TGCGCCAGCAGTATACAGGGCAATGAGCAGTTCTTC. Translated: CASSIQGNEQFF.

V gene TRBV15 combines with J gene TRBJ1-2; 9 bases fit TRBD1. Losses at the gene ends were 3 bases for V and 5 bases for J; bases not matched to a gene: 1. This CDR3 is built from 13 residues. The germline CDR1 and CDR2 sequences are LNHNV and YYDKDF (reference sequence). The CDR3 DNA sequence: TGTGCCACCAGCAGGGGGACAGGGTATGGCTACACCTTC. This sequence encodes CATSRGTGYGYTF.

The CDR3 loop is CASSLGQAISYEQYF. In DNA form, the CDR3 reads TGTGCCAGCAGCTTGGGCCAGGCAATCTCCTACGAGCAGTACTTC. The chain recombines TRBV5-5 with TRBJ2-7; no clear D. The V end was cut by 0 bases, the J end by 0 bases, with 10 bases between. This CDR3 has 15 residues. The germline V gene encodes CDR1 SGHKS and CDR2 YYEKEE (reference sequence).

This rearrangement joins TRBV27 to TRBJ2-2; a weak D match, TRBD2 (5 bases). V was trimmed by 2 bases and J by 5 bases, leaving 12 bases between them. The CDR3 extends over 15 amino acids. Per the germline V gene, CDR1 is MNHEY and CDR2 is SMNVEV (reference sequence). CDR3: CASSLEGVGTGELFF. Here the CDR3 DNA reads TGTGCCAGCAGTTTAGAGGGAGTGGGGACCGGGGAGCTGTTTTTT.

The CDR3 sequence: CASSPRDRGSYEQYF. Written as DNA, the CDR3 is TGTGCCAGCAGCCCGAGGGACAGGGGCTCCTACGAGCAGTACTTC. The gene calls are TRBV7-9 and TRBJ2-7, with 10 bases aligning to TRBD1. The CDR3 totals 15 residues. With 5 bases clipped from V and 0 bases from J, the junction kept 4 bases outside the gene matches. The germline V gene has CDR1 SEHNR and CDR2 FQNEAQ (reference sequence).

The V and J genes are TRBV11-3 and TRBJ2-1, with D possibly TRBD2 on 5 matching bases. Trimming removed 5 bases from V and 15 bases from J, with 17 bases in between. Germline CDR1 reads SGHNT; CDR2 reads YENEEA. The CDR3 is 12 amino acids. The CDR3: CASSARDPPLFF. As DNA, the CDR3 is TGTGCCAGCAGCGCACGGGATCCCCCCTTGTTCTTC.

This chain links TRBV9 with TRBJ2-5; 10 nucleotides match TRBD2. The V gene end was trimmed by 4 bases and the J gene end by 5 bases; junction bases not matched to a gene: 8. From germline, CDR1 is SGDLS and CDR2 YYNGEE. The CDR3 spans 15 residues. CDR3 in amino acids: CASSPVAGGQETQYF. In DNA form, the CDR3 reads TGTGCCAGCAGCCCCGTAGCGGGAGGCCAGGAGACCCAGTACTTC.

V usage is TRBV21-1 and J usage is TRBJ1-5; the table's D call TRBD1 went unverified against the DNA. TRBV21-1 counts as a pseudogene. CDR3 length: 16 residues. The CDR3 region is CASSKARGRDSQPQHF. The CDR3 nucleotides read TGTGCCAGCAGCAAAGCAAGGGGGCGGGATAGTCAGCCCCAGCATTTT.

The chain is built from TRBV20-1 and TRBJ2-7; no firm D call. Looked up from germline, CDR1 is DFQATT and CDR2 is SNEGSKA (reference sequence). Trimming stripped 4 bases from V and 3 bases from J, with 7 bases between. CDR3 length: 11 residues. The CDR3 protein is CSANTDYEQYF. The DNA of the CDR3 is TGCAGTGCTAACACCGACTACGAGCAGTACTTC.